This entry lists 7 T cell receptor beta chains sequenced from one sample in a study of CD8+ T cells in alopecia areata. Following extraction, RNA underwent reverse transcription to cDNA, which served as the sequencing template. Method: immunoSEQ multiplex PCR; TCRdb's copy keeps in-frame clones and lacks some. In total the sample includes 250,000 or so clones, none of them seen once. A sort of pooled cutaneous lymph node cells used CD4, CD8alpha, NKG2D, NKG2ACE and other stains. Sequencing was done on a sample of CD4+ T cells sorted from a lymph node. Source of these receptors: a C3H/HeJ mouse with alopecia areata. The strain's MHC: H2-k.

With regard to this clone: The gene names here belong to mouse. Sequencing ends 4 residues short of the CDR3 end; the germline J gene provides the rest. The J gene is TRBJ2-3, the V gene TRBV19; TRBD1 matches at 7 bases. Germline V lookup: CDR1 FNHDT, CDR2 SITEND (reference sequence). J gave up 0 bases and V 5 bases, and 9 bases lay outside the gene matches. This CDR3 region has 16 residues. CDR3 region: CASSPLQGPSAETLYF. The sequenced part of the CDR3 DNA is TGTGCCAGCAGCCCTTTACAGGGGCCTAGTGCAGAA.

For this clone: Its ends do not fully match the called genes, so a read error is possible. Any gene name here is a mouse gene name. The CDR3 extends 4 residues past the end of the read, so its final part is completed from the germline J gene. The chain has TRBV2 and TRBJ1-2; D gene uncertain. The CDR3 runs 15 residues. Germline loops: CDR1 LGHNA, CDR2 YSYQKL. CDR3 DNA (partial): TGTGCCAGCAACCAAGATAGTCATCCAAACTCC. Translating it yields CASNQDSHPNS. The CDR3 as a whole reads CASNQDSHPNSDYTF.

This clone was seen a handful of times. Here the gene names and germline are mouse. The read comes to an end 4 residues before the CDR3 does, leaving the germline J gene to fill in the end. The J gene is TRBJ2-1, the V gene TRBV19; 11 nucleotides agree with TRBD1. This CDR3 is 15 amino acids long. CDR1 FNHDT and CDR2 SITEND come from the germline V gene (reference sequence). The V gene end was trimmed by 5 bases and the J gene end by 3 bases; junction bases not matched to a gene: 4. The sequenced CDR3 bases are TGTGCCAGCAGGATGGGACAGGGGGGCTATGCT. Amino acids: CASRMGQGGYA. The whole CDR3 protein is CASRMGQGGYAEQFF. The whole variable domain, filled in from reference TRBV19 and TRBJ2-1, reads GGIITQTPKFLIGQEGQKLTLKCQQNFNHDTMYWYRQDSGKGLRLIYYSITENDLQKGDLSEGYDASREKKSSFSLTVTSAQKNEMAVFLCASRMGQGGYAEQFFGPGTRLTVL.

A few counts support this clone. Gene names denote mouse genes. Sequencing ends 4 residues short of the CDR3 end; the germline J gene provides the rest. The V and J genes are TRBV13-3 and TRBJ2-3, with D perhaps matching TRBD1 (6 bases). Germline loops: CDR1 NNHDY, CDR2 SYVADS. CDR3 size: 14 residues. The sequenced part of the CDR3 DNA is TGTGCCAGCAGTGATGCAGGGGCGGGAGAA. Encoded protein: CASSDAGAGE. The full-length CDR3 reads as CASSDAGAGETLYF.

As concerns this clone: All gene names here are mouse names. The read terminates 4 residues before the CDR3 end, so the remaining end is supplied by the germline J gene. The sample carries other DNA sequences with the same CDR3. This chain connects TRBV13-1 to TRBJ2-1; TRBD2 matches 9 bases. Germline-derived CDR1 and CDR2 are NSHNY and SYGAGN. The V gene end was trimmed by 2 bases and the J gene end by 3 bases; junction bases not matched to a gene: 0. CDR3 length equals 14 residues. Incomplete CDR3 DNA: TGTGCCAGCAGTGAGGGACTGGGCTATGCT. This sequence encodes CASSEGLGYA. The entire CDR3 reads CASSEGLGYAEQFF.

This clone was recorded a few times. Gene names follow the mouse nomenclature. Read sequence stops 4 residues before the CDR3 end, and the germline J gene provides the missing end. Distinct nucleotide sequences in the sample also encode this CDR3. V and J are TRBV13-1 and TRBJ2-4; no firm D call. The germline V gene has CDR1 NSHNY and CDR2 SYGAGN. The CDR3 consists of 13 residues. V was clipped by 4 bases and J by 0 bases, with 6 bases between them. The DNA read from the CDR3 is TGTGCCAGCAGTTCTTCTAGTCAAAAC. Its translation: CASSSSSQN. The whole CDR3 protein reads CASSSSSQNTLYF.

This clone was counted a few times. Mouse names are used for the genes. From the germline J gene comes the end of the CDR3, since the read stops 4 residues before it. V gene TRBV31 combines with J gene TRBJ2-2, with 8 bases matching TRBD2. The CDR3 has 14 residues. Losses at the gene ends were 4 bases for V and 1 base for J; bases not matched to a gene: 2. Germline assignment: CDR1 GKSSPN and CDR2 SITVG. CDR3: CAWKLGENTGQLYF. The covered CDR3 bases are TGTGCCTGGAAACTGGGGGAAAACACCGGG.